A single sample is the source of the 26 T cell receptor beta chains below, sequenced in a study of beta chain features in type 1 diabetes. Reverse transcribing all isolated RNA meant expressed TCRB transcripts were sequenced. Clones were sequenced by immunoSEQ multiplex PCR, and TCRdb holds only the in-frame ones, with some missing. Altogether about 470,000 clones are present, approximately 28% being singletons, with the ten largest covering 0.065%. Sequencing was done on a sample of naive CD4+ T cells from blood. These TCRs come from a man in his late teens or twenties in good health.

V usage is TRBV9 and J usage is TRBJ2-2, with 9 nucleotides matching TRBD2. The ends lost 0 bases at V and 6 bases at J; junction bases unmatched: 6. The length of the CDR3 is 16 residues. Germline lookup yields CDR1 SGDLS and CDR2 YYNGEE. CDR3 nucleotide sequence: TGTGCCAGCAGCGTAGAGGGTAGCGGGAGCGCCGGGGAGCTGTTTTTT. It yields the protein CASSVEGSGSAGELFF.

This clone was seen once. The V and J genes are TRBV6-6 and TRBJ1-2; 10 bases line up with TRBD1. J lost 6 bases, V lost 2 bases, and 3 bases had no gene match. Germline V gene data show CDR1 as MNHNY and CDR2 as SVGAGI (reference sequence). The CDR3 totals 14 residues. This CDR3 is CASSYDRGQDGYTF. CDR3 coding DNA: TGTGCCAGCAGTTACGACAGGGGGCAGGATGGCTACACCTTC.

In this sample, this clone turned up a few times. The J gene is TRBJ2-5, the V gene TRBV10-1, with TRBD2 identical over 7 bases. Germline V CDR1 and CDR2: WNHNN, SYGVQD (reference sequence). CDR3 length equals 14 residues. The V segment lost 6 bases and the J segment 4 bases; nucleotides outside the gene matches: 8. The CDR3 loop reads CASSEAGSGETQYF. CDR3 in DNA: TGCGCCAGCAGCGAAGCGGGGAGTGGAGAGACCCAGTACTTC.

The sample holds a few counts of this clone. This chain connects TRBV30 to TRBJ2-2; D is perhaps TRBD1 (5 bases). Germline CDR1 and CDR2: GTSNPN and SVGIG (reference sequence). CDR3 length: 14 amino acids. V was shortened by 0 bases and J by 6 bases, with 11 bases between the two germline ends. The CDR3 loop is CAWSVGRAAGELFF. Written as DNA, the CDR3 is TGTGCCTGGAGTGTAGGCAGGGCGGCCGGGGAGCTGTTTTTT.

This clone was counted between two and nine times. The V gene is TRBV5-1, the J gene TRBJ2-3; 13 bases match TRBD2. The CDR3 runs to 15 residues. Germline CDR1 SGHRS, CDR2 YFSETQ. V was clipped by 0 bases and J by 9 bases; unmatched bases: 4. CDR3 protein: CASSLEGLAGLTQYF. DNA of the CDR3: TGCGCCAGCAGCTTGGAGGGACTAGCGGGACTCACGCAGTATTTT.

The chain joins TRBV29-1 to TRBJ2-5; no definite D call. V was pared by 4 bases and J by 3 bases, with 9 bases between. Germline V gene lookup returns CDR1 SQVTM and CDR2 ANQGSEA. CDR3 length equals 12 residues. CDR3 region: CSVAAGEETQYF. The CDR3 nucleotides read TGCAGCGTTGCGGCCGGAGAAGAGACCCAGTACTTC.

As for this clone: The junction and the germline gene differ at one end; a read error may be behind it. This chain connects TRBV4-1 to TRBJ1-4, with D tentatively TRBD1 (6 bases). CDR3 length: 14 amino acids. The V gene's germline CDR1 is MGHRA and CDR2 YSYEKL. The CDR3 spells CASSFRQANEKLVF. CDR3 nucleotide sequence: TGCGCCAGCAGCTTTAGACAGGCTAATGAAAAACTGGTTTTT.

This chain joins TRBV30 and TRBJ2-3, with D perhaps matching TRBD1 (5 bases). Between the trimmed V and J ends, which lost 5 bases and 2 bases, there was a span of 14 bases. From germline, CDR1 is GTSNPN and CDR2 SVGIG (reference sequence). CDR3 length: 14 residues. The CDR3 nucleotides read TGTGCCTGGGGCGGCCAGGGTTACACAGATACGCAGTATTTT. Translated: CAWGGQGYTDTQYF.

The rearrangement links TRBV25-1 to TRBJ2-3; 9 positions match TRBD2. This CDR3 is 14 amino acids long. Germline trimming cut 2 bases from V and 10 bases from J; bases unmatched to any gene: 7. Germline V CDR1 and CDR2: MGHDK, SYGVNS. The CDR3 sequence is CASSEQISGRAQYF. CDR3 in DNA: TGTGCCAGCAGTGAACAGATTAGCGGGAGAGCGCAGTATTTT.

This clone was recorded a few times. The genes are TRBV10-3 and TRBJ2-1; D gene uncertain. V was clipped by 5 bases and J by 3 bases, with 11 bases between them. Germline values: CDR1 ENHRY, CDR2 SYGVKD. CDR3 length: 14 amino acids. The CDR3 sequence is CAISSSAHYNEQFF. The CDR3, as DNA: TGTGCCATCAGTAGTTCAGCGCACTACAATGAGCAGTTCTTC.

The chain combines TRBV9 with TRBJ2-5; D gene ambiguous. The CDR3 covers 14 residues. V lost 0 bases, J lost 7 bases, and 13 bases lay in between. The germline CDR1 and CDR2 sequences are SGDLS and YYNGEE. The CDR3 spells CASSVEAAGGTQYF. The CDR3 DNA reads TGTGCCAGCAGCGTAGAGGCCGCTGGTGGGACCCAGTACTTC.

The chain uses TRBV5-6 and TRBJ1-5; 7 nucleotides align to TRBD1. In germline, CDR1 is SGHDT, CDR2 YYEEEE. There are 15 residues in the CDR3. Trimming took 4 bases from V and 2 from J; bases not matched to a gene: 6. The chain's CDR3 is CASSPGTAGNQPQHF. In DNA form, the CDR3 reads TGTGCCAGCAGCCCCGGGACAGCGGGCAATCAGCCCCAGCATTTT. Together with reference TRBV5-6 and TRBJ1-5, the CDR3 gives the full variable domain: DAGVTQSPTHLIKTRGQQVTLRCSPKSGHDTVSWYQQALGQGPQFIFQYYEEEERQRGNFPDRFSGHQFPNYSSELNVNALLLGDSALYLCASSPGTAGNQPQHFGDGTRLSIL.

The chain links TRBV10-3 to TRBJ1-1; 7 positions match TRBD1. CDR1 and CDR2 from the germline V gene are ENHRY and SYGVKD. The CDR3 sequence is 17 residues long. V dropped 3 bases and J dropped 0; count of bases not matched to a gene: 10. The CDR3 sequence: CAISESEGAQMNTEAFF. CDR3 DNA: TGTGCCATCAGTGAATCCGAGGGGGCTCAGATGAACACTGAAGCTTTCTTT.

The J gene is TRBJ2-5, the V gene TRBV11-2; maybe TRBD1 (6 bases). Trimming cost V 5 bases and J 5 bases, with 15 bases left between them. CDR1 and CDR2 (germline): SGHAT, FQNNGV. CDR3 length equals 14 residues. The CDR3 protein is CASSRRDTQETQYF. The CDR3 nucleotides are TGTGCCAGCAGCCGAAGGGACACCCAGGAGACCCAGTACTTC.

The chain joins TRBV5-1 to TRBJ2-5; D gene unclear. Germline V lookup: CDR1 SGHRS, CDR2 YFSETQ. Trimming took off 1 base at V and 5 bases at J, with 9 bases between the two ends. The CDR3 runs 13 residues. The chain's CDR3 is CASSLSFKETQYF. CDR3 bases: TGCGCCAGCAGCTTGAGTTTCAAGGAGACCCAGTACTTC.

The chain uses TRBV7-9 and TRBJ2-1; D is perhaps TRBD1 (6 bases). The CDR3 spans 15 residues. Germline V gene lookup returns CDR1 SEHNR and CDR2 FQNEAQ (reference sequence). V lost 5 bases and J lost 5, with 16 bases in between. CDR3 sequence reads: CASSLGTRSDNEQFF. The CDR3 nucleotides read TGTGCCAGCAGCCTTGGGACACGCTCGGACAATGAGCAGTTCTTC.

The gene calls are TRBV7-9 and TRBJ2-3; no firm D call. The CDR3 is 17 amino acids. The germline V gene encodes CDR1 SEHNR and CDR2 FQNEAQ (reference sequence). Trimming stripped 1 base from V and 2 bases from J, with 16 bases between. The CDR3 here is CASSLGSAWRNTDTQYF. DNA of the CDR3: TGTGCCAGCAGCTTAGGGTCGGCGTGGCGGAACACAGATACGCAGTATTTT.

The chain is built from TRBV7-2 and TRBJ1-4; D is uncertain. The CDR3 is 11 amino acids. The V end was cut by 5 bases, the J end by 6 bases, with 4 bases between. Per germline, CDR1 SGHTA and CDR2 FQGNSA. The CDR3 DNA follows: TGTGCCAGCAGCGCTTATGAAAAACTGTTTTTT. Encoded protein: CASSAYEKLFF.

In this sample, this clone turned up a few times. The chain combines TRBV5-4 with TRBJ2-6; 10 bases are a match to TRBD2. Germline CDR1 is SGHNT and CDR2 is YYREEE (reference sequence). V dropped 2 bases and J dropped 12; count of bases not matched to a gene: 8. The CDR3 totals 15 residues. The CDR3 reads CASSLGGTSAAVLTF. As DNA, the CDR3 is TGTGCCAGCAGCTTAGGTGGGACTAGCGCCGCCGTCCTGACTTTC.

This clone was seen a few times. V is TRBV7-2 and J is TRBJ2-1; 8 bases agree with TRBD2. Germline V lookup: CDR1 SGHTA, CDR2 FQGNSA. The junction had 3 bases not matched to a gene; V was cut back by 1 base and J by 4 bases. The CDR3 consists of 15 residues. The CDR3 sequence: CASSLGTSRYNEQFF. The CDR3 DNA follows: TGTGCCAGCAGCTTAGGGACTAGCAGGTACAATGAGCAGTTCTTC.

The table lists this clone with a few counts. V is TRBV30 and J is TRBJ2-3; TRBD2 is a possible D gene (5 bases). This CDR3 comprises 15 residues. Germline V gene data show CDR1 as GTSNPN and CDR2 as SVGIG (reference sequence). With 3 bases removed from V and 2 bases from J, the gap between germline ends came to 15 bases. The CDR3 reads CAWRLKGEATDTQYF. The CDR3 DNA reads TGTGCCTGGAGGCTTAAGGGAGAAGCCACAGATACGCAGTATTTT.

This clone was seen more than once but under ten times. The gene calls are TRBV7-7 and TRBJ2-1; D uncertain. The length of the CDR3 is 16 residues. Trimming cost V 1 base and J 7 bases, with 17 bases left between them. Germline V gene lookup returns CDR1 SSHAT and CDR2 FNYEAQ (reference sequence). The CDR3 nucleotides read TGTGCCAGCAGCTTAGGTCTAGGGCTACCCGAGAATGAGCAGTTCTTC. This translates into CASSLGLGLPENEQFF.

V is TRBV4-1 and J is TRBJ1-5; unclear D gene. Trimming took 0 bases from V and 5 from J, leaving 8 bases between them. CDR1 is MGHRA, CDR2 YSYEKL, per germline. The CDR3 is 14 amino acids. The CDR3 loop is CASSQDVGDQPQHF. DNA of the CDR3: TGCGCCAGCAGCCAAGATGTCGGGGATCAGCCCCAGCATTTT.

The CDR3 DNA follows: TGTGCCAGCAGCTTAGACCGTGGGAGTGTCTTATCCTACGAGCAGTACTTC. Its translation is CASSLDRGSVLSYEQYF. The V gene is TRBV11-2, the J gene TRBJ2-7; perhaps TRBD2 as D (5 bases). V was clipped by 0 bases and J by 1 base, with 16 bases between them. Looked up from germline, CDR1 is SGHAT and CDR2 is FQNNGV. This CDR3 is 17 amino acids long.

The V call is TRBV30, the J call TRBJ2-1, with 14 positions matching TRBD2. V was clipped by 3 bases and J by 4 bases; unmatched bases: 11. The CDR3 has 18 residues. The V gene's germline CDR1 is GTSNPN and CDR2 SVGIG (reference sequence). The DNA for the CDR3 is TGTGCCTGGAGCCCTCTTCCCGGGACTAGCGGGAGTTACAATGAGCAGTTCTTC. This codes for CAWSPLPGTSGSYNEQFF.

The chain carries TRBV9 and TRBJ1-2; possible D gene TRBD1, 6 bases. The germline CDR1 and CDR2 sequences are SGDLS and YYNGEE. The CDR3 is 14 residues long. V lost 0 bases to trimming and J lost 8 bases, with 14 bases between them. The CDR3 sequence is CASSVEAGGHGYTF. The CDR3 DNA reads TGTGCCAGCAGCGTAGAGGCCGGGGGCCACGGCTACACCTTC. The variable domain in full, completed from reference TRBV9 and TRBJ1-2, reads DSGVTQTPKHLITATGQRVTLRCSPRSGDLSVYWYQQSLDQGLQFLIQYYNGEERAKGNILERFSAQQFPDLHSELNLSSLELGDSALYFCASSVEAGGHGYTFGSGTRLTVV.